The 21 T cell receptor beta chains below were found in one sample sequenced in a study of OX40 agonist ivuxolimab in advanced cancers. Sequenced by immunoSEQ multiplex PCR; TCRdb stores in-frame clones only, minus some. The profile shows roughly 90,000 clones, around nine tenths of them singletons. Sequences were derived from CD4+ or CD8+ T cells sorted from blood, sampled in a trial of the OX40 agonist ivuxolimab. These receptors originate from an adult with an advanced solid tumor such as melanoma, head and neck, liver or kidney cancer.

This chain uses TRBV7-8 with TRBJ2-2, with a possible D match to TRBD1 (5 bases). V was shortened by 3 bases and J by 0 bases, with 11 bases between the two germline ends. CDR1 and CDR2 (germline): SGHVS, FQNEAQ. CDR3 size: 16 residues. CDR3 protein: CASSLRQGTNTGELFF. DNA for the CDR3: TGTGCCAGCAGCTTGAGGCAGGGCACGAACACCGGGGAGCTGTTTTTT.

The rearrangement uses TRBV28 and TRBJ1-5; TRBD1 aligns across 8 bases. The CDR3 loop spans 16 amino acids. Per germline, CDR1 MDHEN and CDR2 SYDVKM. The J segment lost 0 bases and the V segment lost 5 bases, leaving 6 bases of the junction unmatched. The CDR3 coding sequence is TGTGCCAGCAGTGAACAGGGGGGATATAGCAATCAGCCCCAGCATTTT. Translated, it gives CASSEQGGYSNQPQHF.

This clone occurred once. The V and J genes are TRBV18 and TRBJ2-5, with 8 nucleotides matching TRBD1. This CDR3 comprises 15 residues. Germline trimming cut 3 bases from V and 4 bases from J; bases unmatched to any gene: 7. Germline V gene sequence: CDR1 KGHSH, CDR2 LQKENI. CDR3 in DNA: TGTGCCAGCTCACCCTCGGCAGGGGGCAGAGAGACCCAGTACTTC. Its protein is CASSPSAGGRETQYF.

Here the CDR3 DNA reads TGTGCCAGCAGCTTTTCGACAGGGGAGGGCTATGGCTACACCTTC. Amino acid sequence: CASSFSTGEGYGYTF. V is TRBV5-8 and J is TRBJ1-2; 8 nucleotides align to TRBD1. This CDR3 contains 15 residues. Germline V gene data show CDR1 as SGHTS and CDR2 as YDEGEE. The junction had 7 bases not matched to a gene; V was cut back by 2 bases and J by 4 bases.

CDR3 in DNA: TGTGCCAGCAGCCCCCATGTAATGAACACTGAAGCTTTCTTT. Protein sequence: CASSPHVMNTEAFF. The chain joins TRBV28 to TRBJ1-1; D gene unclear. The CDR3 spans 14 residues. Germline assignment: CDR1 MDHEN and CDR2 SYDVKM. Trimming took off 6 bases at V and 0 bases at J, with 11 bases between the two ends.

V gene TRBV7-6 combines with J gene TRBJ2-7; D uncertain. This CDR3 has 14 residues. The V end was cut by 5 bases, the J end by 4 bases, with 15 bases between. Germline CDR1 reads SGHVS; CDR2 reads FNYEAQ. CDR3 DNA sequence: TGTGCCAGCAGCCAGGACCTCCGTACGTACGAGCAGTACTTC. Translated, it gives CASSQDLRTYEQYF.

This chain joins TRBV6-5 and TRBJ2-5; 7 nucleotides line up with TRBD1. Germline V gene lookup returns CDR1 MNHEY and CDR2 SVGAGI. This CDR3 region has 15 residues. Trimming cost V 5 bases and J 3 bases; bases outside gene matches: 9. CDR3 in amino acids: CASSLLGTVEETQYF. The CDR3 nucleotides read TGTGCCAGCAGTCTGCTAGGGACAGTTGAAGAGACCCAGTACTTC.

V and J are TRBV2 and TRBJ2-3, with no clear D. Trimming shortened V by 1 base and J by 2 bases, and 4 bases separated the two germline ends. This CDR3 contains 13 residues. CDR1 is SNHLY and CDR2 is FYNNEI in the germline V gene. The CDR3 DNA follows: TGTGCCAGCAGTGAAGGTGACACAGATACGCAGTATTTT. Translating gives CASSEGDTDTQYF.

This clone showed up just a few times. The gene calls are TRBV18 and TRBJ1-2, with a possible D match to TRBD1 (6 bases). The CDR3 covers 13 residues. Germline loops: CDR1 KGHSH, CDR2 LQKENI. V dropped 5 bases and J dropped 6 bases, with 13 bases sitting between them. CDR3 sequence (DNA): TGTGCCAGCTCAGCCGGGACAAGGGATGGCTACACCTTC. It encodes CASSAGTRDGYTF.

The chain is built from TRBV7-2 and TRBJ1-4, with TRBD1 matching over 8 bases. J was trimmed by 13 bases and V by 1 base; bases with no gene match: 8. The CDR3 extends over 14 amino acids. CDR1 is SGHTA and CDR2 is FQGNSA in the germline V gene. Written as DNA, the CDR3 is TGTGCCAGCAGCTTAGACAATGGACAGGGCAGACTGTTTTTT. This gives the protein CASSLDNGQGRLFF.

This clone was detected only once. The rearrangement uses TRBV2 and TRBJ1-4; 8 bases are a match to TRBD1. V lost 8 bases and J lost 8; bases outside the gene matches: 10. CDR1 and CDR2 (germline): SNHLY, FYNNEI. The CDR3 contains 14 residues. In DNA form, the CDR3 reads TGTGCCAGCTCCCGGGACAGGTCTGAGGAAAAACTGTTTTTT. Residues: CASSRDRSEEKLFF.

CDR3 nucleotide sequence: TGCGCCAGCAGCCAGGCCGTCTTAGGGACAACCTACGAGCAGTACTTC. Translating it yields CASSQAVLGTTYEQYF. This chain joins TRBV5-1 and TRBJ2-7; D perhaps matches TRBD1 (6 bases). The V gene lost 4 bases and the J gene lost 2 bases, with 19 bases spanning the gap. CDR3 size: 16 residues. CDR1 and CDR2 (germline): SGHRS, YFSETQ.

The J gene is TRBJ2-3, the V gene TRBV9, with 10 bases lining up with TRBD2. The CDR3 length is 16 residues. V trimming: 2 bases; J trimming: 2 bases; junction bases outside the gene matches: 5. Germline CDR1 and CDR2: SGDLS and YYNGEE. CDR3 sequence (DNA): TGTGCCAGCAGCGTTGGACTAGCGGTCAACACAGATACGCAGTATTTT. As protein: CASSVGLAVNTDTQYF. The whole variable domain, remainder taken from reference TRBV9 and TRBJ2-3, is DSGVTQTPKHLITATGQRVTLRCSPRSGDLSVYWYQQSLDQGLQFLIQYYNGEERAKGNILERFSAQQFPDLHSELNLSSLELGDSALYFCASSVGLAVNTDTQYFGPGTRLTVL.

The chain uses TRBV14 and TRBJ1-6; D call uncertain. Germline V gene sequence: CDR1 SGHDN, CDR2 FVKESK. Trimming removed 3 bases from V and 9 bases from J, with 12 bases in between. This CDR3 contains 14 residues. DNA for the CDR3: TGTGCCAGCAGCCATGGCGGACTGTCTTCACCCCTCCACTTT. Translating gives CASSHGGLSSPLHF.

The rearrangement links TRBV15 to TRBJ2-5, with D perhaps matching TRBD2 (6 bases). CDR1 and CDR2 (germline): LNHNV, YYDKDF (reference sequence). The V end was cut by 0 bases, the J end by 0 bases, with 14 bases between. This CDR3 has 17 residues. Here the CDR3 reads CATSRDGGLLYQETQYF. The CDR3 bases are TGTGCCACCAGCAGAGATGGGGGACTCTTGTACCAAGAGACCCAGTACTTC.

This clone was seen a single time. V and J are TRBV29-1 and TRBJ2-7; D could derive from TRBD1 or TRBD2 (5 bases each). This CDR3 contains 13 residues. The germline gives CDR1 SQVTM, CDR2 ANQGSEA. Trimming removed 4 bases from V and 5 bases from J, with 15 bases in between. The CDR3 DNA is TGCAGCGTTGGGAAGACAGTGAGGGACGAGCAGTACTTC. This codes for CSVGKTVRDEQYF.

This chain uses TRBV2 with TRBJ1-6; possibly TRBD1 for D (5 bases). Germline CDR1 and CDR2: SNHLY and FYNNEI. The V end was cut by 4 bases, the J end by 7 bases, with 8 bases between. The CDR3 spans 13 residues. CDR3 coding DNA: TGTGCCAGCAGTGCCAGGGACAATTCACCCCTCCACTTT. Translated, it gives CASSARDNSPLHF.

This chain joins TRBV4-1 and TRBJ2-3; D may be TRBD1 (5 bases). The CDR3 contains 15 residues. Germline V gives CDR1 MGHRA, CDR2 YSYEKL. V gave up 1 base and J gave up 2 bases, with 10 bases separating them. The chain's CDR3 is CASSQVGLLTDTQYF. The CDR3 DNA reads TGCGCCAGCAGCCAAGTGGGGCTCCTCACAGATACGCAGTATTTT.

The chain employs TRBV5-6 and TRBJ2-5; 7 bases are a match to TRBD1. This CDR3 region has 14 residues. V lost 0 bases and J lost 6; bases outside the gene matches: 5. CDR1 and CDR2 (germline): SGHDT, YYEEEE. The CDR3 DNA is TGTGCCAGCAGCTTGGGACAGGGTTTGCAGACCCAGTACTTC. Protein product: CASSLGQGLQTQYF.

This chain connects TRBV28 to TRBJ2-5; 9 positions agree with TRBD2. Germline V gene lookup returns CDR1 MDHEN and CDR2 SYDVKM. The CDR3 loop spans 15 amino acids. Trimming removed 6 bases from V and 5 bases from J; junction bases left unmatched: 10. The chain's CDR3 is CASRPLAGGRETQYF. In nucleotides, the CDR3 is TGTGCCAGCAGACCCCTTGCGGGGGGGCGGGAGACCCAGTACTTC.

The gene calls are TRBV7-2 and TRBJ1-5; 8 bases are shared with TRBD1. Germline V gene data show CDR1 as SGHTA and CDR2 as FQGNSA. The CDR3 has 12 amino acids. Trimming took 7 bases from V and 5 from J; bases not matched to a gene: 1. The chain's CDR3 is CASNRGDQPQHF. The CDR3 DNA follows: TGTGCCAGCAACAGGGGGGATCAGCCCCAGCATTTT.